This T cell receptor (beta chain) was documented in a study of metastatic and nonmetastatic thyroid tumors. Overall study results and limits: Significantly higher TCR beta diversity was reportedly seen in malignant thyroid tumors than benign nodules, in blood and tumor.

TCRdb ran MiXCR on the PCR reads. The sample yields around 40,000 clones, 15% to 20% seen once. This clone was recorded many times. Its antigen remains unknown. Nobody among the patients had been given any treatment before thyroid surgery. CDR3 length: 15 amino acids. V lost 5 bases, J lost 5 bases, and 5 bases stayed unmatched. Germline V gene lookup returns CDR1 SGHTA and CDR2 FQGTGA. Sequencing was performed on blood. V usage is TRBV7-3 and J usage is TRBJ2-3, with TRBD2 matching 12 bases. This sequence was found in a male donor with papillary thyroid cancer or a benign thyroid nodule (not recorded which). Some clones in this sample may be carry-over from other donors' samples. CDR3 DNA sequence: TGTGCCAGCAGCCCTAGCGGGGGGGCCATAGATACGCAGTATTTT. Its protein product is CASSPSGGAIDTQYF.